A single sample gave rise to the 17 T cell receptor beta chains below, sequenced in a study of CD8 T cells in ankylosing spondylitis. TCRdb used MiXCR to reprocess the 5' RACE reads, holding one entry per CDR3 protein. The repertoire holds about 140,000 distinct CDR3 sequences, with 6% to 8.5% as singletons. Source material: blood, either unsorted or a sorted T cell fraction (not recorded which). These receptors all come from a female donor with ankylosing spondylitis or in good health (not recorded which).

Many counts were recorded for this clonotype. J is TRBJ2-5 and V is TRBV15; 7 positions agree with TRBD1. The germline gives CDR1 LNHNV, CDR2 YYDKDF (reference sequence). The trim removed 0 bases at V and 2 bases at J, leaving 3 bases unmatched. The CDR3 has 15 amino acids. CDR3 in DNA: TGTGCCACCAGCAGAGATTCGGGACAGCAAGAGACCCAGTACTTC. Its protein product is CATSRDSGQQETQYF.

This sequence joins TRBV7-9 and TRBJ2-7; 7 bases align to TRBD1. There are 14 residues in the CDR3. V shed 3 bases and J 4 bases; nucleotides not matched to a gene: 6. In germline, CDR1 is SEHNR, CDR2 FQNEAQ (reference sequence). CDR3 nucleotide sequence: TGTGCCAGCAGCTTCACAGGGGATTTTTACGAGCAGTACTTC. It codes for CASSFTGDFYEQYF.

In its sample, this clonotype was seen many times. The V gene is TRBV6-5, the J gene TRBJ2-1; no definite D call. CDR3 length equals 18 residues. Germline V gives CDR1 MNHEY, CDR2 SVGAGI. The V gene lost 0 bases and the J gene lost 2 bases, with 17 bases spanning the gap. The CDR3 region is CASSYSMATAEAYNEQFF. In DNA form, the CDR3 reads TGTGCCAGCAGTTACTCGATGGCTACAGCTGAAGCCTACAATGAGCAGTTCTTC.

V gene TRBV7-9 combines with J gene TRBJ1-3, with TRBD1 identical over 9 bases. V gave up 5 bases and J gave up 4 bases; unmatched junction bases: 3. The CDR3 is 14 residues long. The germline V gene has CDR1 SEHNR and CDR2 FQNEAQ (reference sequence). The CDR3 nucleotides are TGTGCCAGCAGCAGGGGACAGGGAGGAAACACCATATATTTT. Translation: CASSRGQGGNTIYF.

With regard to this clonotype: A much larger clone differs from this one at a single base, so this may be a read error. The chain combines TRBV12-3 or TRBV12-4 with TRBJ2-5; maybe TRBD2 (7 bases). CDR3 length equals 16 residues. The CDR3 bases are TGTGCCAACAGTTCGCGATGGGGGGGCATTGTCGAGACCCAGTACTTC. It yields the protein CANSSRWGGIVETQYF.

This clonotype was found a few times. The chain links TRBV6-2 or TRBV6-3 to TRBJ2-5; 12 nucleotides agree with TRBD2. Germline lookup yields CDR1 MNHEY and CDR2 SVGEGT. This CDR3 spans 14 amino acids. Trimming removed 6 bases from V and 6 bases from J; junction bases left unmatched: 5. The CDR3 nucleotides are TGTGCCAGCAGCAAGACTAGCGGGGGACAGACCCAGTACTTC. This sequence encodes CASSKTSGGQTQYF.

This clonotype was seen repeatedly, ten times or more. CDR3 bases: TGTGCCAGCAGCTTAAGAGAAGAGACGGCCCTCCACTTT. This translates into CASSLREETALHF. The chain carries TRBV7-9 and TRBJ1-6; D is ambiguous. CDR1 and CDR2 (germline): SEHNR, FQNEAQ (reference sequence). Deletions cut 2 bases from V and 14 bases from J, with 13 bases between. This CDR3 contains 13 residues.

Points on this clonotype: Mismatch with germline at one junction end may stem from a read error. The chain couples TRBV20-1 to TRBJ1-2; possible D gene TRBD1, 5 bases. The CDR3 sequence is 13 residues long. The germline V gene encodes CDR1 DFQATT and CDR2 SNEGSKA (reference sequence). This chain's CDR3 is CSVTWGTNSGYTF. The CDR3 DNA follows: TGCAGTGTCACCTGGGGCACAAACTCTGGCTACACCTTC.

This clonotype occurred many times. The chain combines TRBV5-1 with TRBJ1-2; tentative D call: TRBD1 (5 bases). CDR3 length equals 14 residues. V shed 4 bases and J shed 4 bases, with 14 bases lying between them. Germline CDR1 is SGHRS and CDR2 is YFSETQ. The CDR3 DNA sequence: TGCGCCAGCAGCACCAACCAGGGAGGCTATGGCTACACCTTC. Protein product: CASSTNQGGYGYTF.

This clonotype was recorded many times. The chain joins TRBV20-1 to TRBJ2-7; 10 bases map to TRBD1. The germline V gene encodes CDR1 DFQATT and CDR2 SNEGSKA (reference sequence). The CDR3 is 15 residues long. V was pared by 3 bases and J by 4 bases, with 9 bases of the junction left unmatched. The chain's CDR3 is CSASATGGNLYEQYF. As DNA, the CDR3 is TGCAGTGCTAGCGCGACAGGGGGCAATCTTTACGAGCAGTACTTC.

The J gene is TRBJ2-7, the V gene TRBV7-2, with 9 bases aligning to TRBD1. The germline gives CDR1 SGHTA, CDR2 FQGNSA. V shed 8 bases and J 3 bases; nucleotides not matched to a gene: 5. The CDR3 consists of 13 residues. CDR3 amino acids: CASRDRVDYEQYF. The DNA for the CDR3 is TGTGCCAGCCGGGACAGGGTCGACTACGAGCAGTACTTC.

At least ten counts were recorded for this clonotype. This chain links TRBV5-1 with TRBJ2-5; the match to TRBD1 covers 7 bases. The CDR3 totals 12 residues. The J segment lost 4 bases and the V segment lost 3 bases, leaving 0 bases of the junction unmatched. CDR1 and CDR2 (germline): SGHRS, YFSETQ. The CDR3 protein is CASSWDRETQYF. DNA for the CDR3: TGCGCCAGCAGCTGGGACAGAGAGACCCAGTACTTC.

This clonotype was detected ten times or more. The J gene is TRBJ1-2, the V gene TRBV12-3 or TRBV12-4; D might be TRBD1 (5 bases). This CDR3 is built from 14 residues. V was shortened by 2 bases and J by 4 bases, with 11 bases between the two germline ends. The CDR3 spells CASSLTGVGYGYTF. In DNA, the CDR3 is TGTGCCAGCAGTTTAACGGGGGTGGGCTATGGCTACACCTTC.

This clonotype was detected ten times or more. This sequence joins TRBV7-9 and TRBJ1-1; D is unresolved. Trimming removed 0 bases from V and 8 bases from J, with 7 bases in between. This CDR3 region has 12 residues. CDR1 is SEHNR and CDR2 is FQNEAQ in the germline V gene (reference sequence). The CDR3 here is CASSLAAREAFF. For the CDR3, the DNA is TGTGCCAGCAGCTTAGCGGCCCGGGAAGCTTTCTTT.

The genes are TRBV3-1 and TRBJ1-2; TRBD1 might be the D (5 bases). The CDR3 has 14 amino acids. Trimming pared 4 bases from V and 7 bases from J, leaving 16 bases between. In germline, CDR1 is LGHDT, CDR2 YNNKEL (reference sequence). CDR3 sequence reads: CASSPRGGDGGYTF. The CDR3 DNA follows: TGTGCCAGCAGCCCCCGGGGCGGGGACGGTGGCTACACCTTC.

This clonotype was seen a handful of times. This chain uses TRBV11-3 with TRBJ2-1; D is unclear. Germline assignment: CDR1 SGHNT and CDR2 YENEEA. The V end lost 3 bases, the J end lost 5 bases, and 17 bases lay between the germline ends. The CDR3 contains 16 residues. The CDR3, as DNA: TGTGCCAGCAGCTTGGAGACACAACTCCCAAACAATGAGCAGTTCTTC. It translates to CASSLETQLPNNEQFF.

The chain recombines TRBV19 with TRBJ2-2; D may correspond to TRBD1 or TRBD2 (6 bases each). The CDR3 has 16 residues. Germline V gene lookup returns CDR1 LNHDA and CDR2 SQIVND (reference sequence). V was trimmed by 6 bases and J by 1 base, leaving 15 bases between them. The CDR3 DNA sequence: TGTGCCAGTAGAGAGGGGGGATTGGAGAACACCGGGGAGCTGTTTTTT. Its translation is CASREGGLENTGELFF.